The 10 T cell receptor beta chains below come from one sample, sequenced in a study of blood T cells in healthy people across ages. Through a sample-barcoded 5' primer and a J-beta primer mix, a second PCR was run for about 6 to 11 cycles. A single record per CDR3 protein comes from TCRdb applying MiXCR to the 5' RACE reads. This sample has 630,000 or so distinct CDR3 sequences, with approximately 30% found just once. Sequencing was carried out using blood. These receptors were obtained from a woman older than 75 in good health.

At least ten counts were recorded for this clonotype. The chain recombines TRBV20-1 with TRBJ2-5; 8 bases line up with TRBD1. The germline gives CDR1 DFQATT, CDR2 SNEGSKA (reference sequence). V shed 4 bases, J shed 5 bases, and the junction held 6 bases outside the gene matches. The CDR3 loop spans 13 amino acids. CDR3 amino acids: CSAKTGAGETQYF. In DNA form, the CDR3 reads TGCAGTGCTAAGACAGGGGCGGGGGAGACCCAGTACTTC.

Concerning this clonotype: This clone may be a read error of a much larger clone one base away. CDR3 loop: CATGQAPYGYIF. The CDR3 DNA reads TGTGCCACGGGACAGGCGCCCTATGGCTACATCTTC. The chain links TRBV6-2 or TRBV6-3 to TRBJ1-2; 8 positions agree with TRBD1. The CDR3 runs 12 residues. CDR1 and CDR2 (germline): MNHEY, SVGEGT.

This clonotype was counted ten times or more. For the CDR3, the DNA is TGCGCCAGCAGCCCGGATGGGTCTGGGGCCAACGTCCTGACTTTC. Protein sequence: CASSPDGSGANVLTF. This sequence joins TRBV5-1 and TRBJ2-6; D remains unclear. Trimming shortened V by 4 bases and J by 1 base, and 9 bases separated the two germline ends. Germline assignment: CDR1 SGHRS and CDR2 YFSETQ. This CDR3 region has 15 residues.

In its sample, this clonotype was seen many times. In DNA, the CDR3 is TGTGCCAGCAGCTTAGAGGGCGGGGGCTCCTACAATGAGCAGTTCTTC. Residues: CASSLEGGGSYNEQFF. The rearrangement joins TRBV11-2 to TRBJ2-1; 7 bases match TRBD2. From germline, CDR1 is SGHAT and CDR2 FQNNGV. The V gene end was trimmed by 0 bases and the J gene end by 0 bases; junction bases not matched to a gene: 2. The CDR3 is 16 amino acids.

This clonotype was detected a few times. A read error may produce the germline difference seen at one junction end. The chain uses TRBV30 and TRBJ1-4; no reliable D call. Germline-derived CDR1 and CDR2 are GTSNPN and SVGIG (reference sequence). The CDR3 length is 14 residues. The CDR3 DNA sequence: TGTGCCTGGAGCGCATTTGCAACTAATGAAAAACGGTTTTTT. Translating it yields CAWSAFATNEKRFF.

This clonotype has a count of ten or more. V gene TRBV5-1 combines with J gene TRBJ2-7; D is unresolved. Trimming removed 0 bases at V and 3 bases at J, with 13 bases between. The V gene's germline CDR1 is SGHRS and CDR2 YFSETQ. This CDR3 has 15 residues. The CDR3 spells CASSLGTGLFYEQYF. In nucleotides, the CDR3 is TGCGCCAGCAGCTTGGGGACGGGCCTGTTCTACGAGCAGTACTTC.

The table lists this clonotype with many counts. This chain uses TRBV29-1 with TRBJ1-2; TRBD1 might be the D (5 bases). The CDR3 is 11 residues long. Trimming stripped 6 bases from V and 8 bases from J, with 13 bases between. Germline CDR1 reads SQVTM; CDR2 reads ANQGSEA. CDR3 amino acids: CSVPGHEGYTF. The CDR3 coding sequence is TGCAGCGTCCCAGGACATGAGGGCTACACCTTC.

This clonotype showed up just once. The chain uses TRBV5-1 and TRBJ2-5; 13 bases fit TRBD2. Unmatched junction bases numbered 4, after V lost 3 bases and J lost 2 bases. Germline-derived CDR1 and CDR2 are SGHRS and YFSETQ. The CDR3 is 16 amino acids. The CDR3 bases are TGCGCCAGCAGCTGGGGACTAGCGGGGCAACAAGAGACCCAGTACTTC. This codes for CASSWGLAGQQETQYF.

The chain has TRBV5-1 and TRBJ2-7; tentative D call: TRBD1 (6 bases). This CDR3 is built from 14 residues. With 3 bases removed from V and 2 bases from J, the gap between germline ends came to 12 bases. Per the germline V gene, CDR1 is SGHRS and CDR2 is YFSETQ. The CDR3: CASSSTGFTYEQYF. As DNA, the CDR3 is TGCGCCAGCAGCTCGACAGGATTTACCTACGAGCAGTACTTC.

In its sample, this clonotype was seen many times. The chain is built from TRBV4-1 and TRBJ2-7, with 9 bases that match TRBD1. Germline-derived CDR1 and CDR2 are MGHRA and YSYEKL. V was clipped by 5 bases and J by 3 bases; unmatched bases: 8. This CDR3 region has 15 residues. The CDR3 region is CASSVPGQGRYEQYF. CDR3 nucleotides: TGCGCCAGCAGCGTCCCGGGACAGGGTCGCTACGAGCAGTACTTC.